This T cell receptor (beta chain) is from a study of OX40 agonist ivuxolimab in advanced cancers. Study background: The diagnoses of dose-escalation patients were hepatocellular carcinoma, melanoma, renal cell or head and neck cancer. Study-wide results and limits: The 0.1-3.0 mg/kg partial responders had among the lowest clonal expansion. Relative to CD4+, CD8+ T cells held more expanded clones on average.

Notes on this clone: Its antigen is still unknown.

Systemic immunosuppression or a history of autoimmune disease excluded patients. V was cut by 6 bases and J by 5 bases, with 16 bases left in between. The germline V gene encodes CDR1 MNHEY and CDR2 SMNVEV (reference sequence). The CDR3 covers 15 residues. The repertoire was sequenced with immunoSEQ multiplex PCR; TCRdb's copy has only in-frame clones and lacks some. The table includes about 77,000 clones, about four fifths detected once. The chain carries TRBV27 and TRBJ2-2; D may correspond to TRBD1 or TRBD2 (5 bases each). The sequencing here drew on CD4+ or CD8+ T cells sorted from blood, taken in a trial of the OX40 agonist ivuxolimab. This receptor was identified in an adult with an advanced solid tumor such as melanoma, head and neck, liver or kidney cancer. Written as DNA, the CDR3 is TGTGCCAGCAGAACTCTGGGGGTGGGGACCGGGGAGCTGTTTTTT. Its translation: CASRTLGVGTGELFF.